This T cell receptor (beta chain) was profiled in a study of blood T cell repertoires in COVID-19 (dated by TCRdb to 2019 to 2021). In terms of the full investigation: The collaborator samples originated in the United States, Italy and Spain and spanned the acute and convalescent phases of COVID-19. The samples were drawn from two sources: the first 160 participants of the ongoing ImmuneRACE study, and 1,254 subjects contributed by 6 global collaborators. Subjects who had been exposed to COVID-19, were actively infected with it, or had recovered from it provided the deeply sampled blood TCRbeta repertoires that made up the dataset. The repertoires were released in a freely available public database intended as a resource for research on the immune response to SARS-CoV-2. The prospective study material was composed of cDNA or gDNA derived from T cells, B-cell-depleted T cells, or PBMCs. The sample metadata nearly always contained a de-identified subject ID, COVID-19 status, age in years and sex. HLA class I and class II types, where available, came from metadata supplied by the sample provider rather than from assay-based typing. Broader findings and caveats from the paper: Clinical and demographic metadata were provided uncurated, with the amount varying by source and participant.

Notes on this clone: Its cognate antigen has yet to be identified. No qualities accompany the bases; no much larger clone lies one base away.

TCRbeta CDR3 regions were amplified from genomic DNA by means of the immunoSEQ Assay, a bias-controlled multiplex PCR. As for how the authors treated the data: Within the assay, amplification of reference gene primers was used to estimate how many nucleated cells each sample contained. To quantify the absolute abundance of each unique TCRbeta CDR3 rearrangement, sequence reads were collapsed and filtered. For each sample, productive Simpson clonality was calculated as the square root of Simpson's diversity index over productive rearrangements. The table comes from immuneACCESS by way of TCRdb, which keeps in-frame sequences with V and J called. Part of the clones is missing from these tables; in studies checked, under half for an unresolved V gene and the rest for unknown reasons. V and J calls and clone size follow that table, whereas D and trimming were derived from the DNA. Counted in this sample were 150,000 or so clones; 84% of them appeared once. The ten largest account for about two fifths of the sample.

Each collaborating institution followed its own protocols to collect whole blood in K2EDTA tubes. For TCRbeta analysis, collaborator samples were shipped as frozen whole blood, as isolated PBMCs, or as DNA extracted from either sample type. In the germline V gene, CDR1 corresponds to SGHTS and CDR2 to YDEGEE. The CDR3 numbers 14 residues from cysteine through phenylalanine. CDR3 DNA is the only sequence kept; it has 42 bases, read in frame from the first base. Relative to germline, V is missing 5 bases and J is missing 6 bases, with 6 bases of the junction outside any gene match. The chain is encoded by TRBV5-8 joined to TRBJ2-3; 10 middle bases align to TRBD1. Material: peripheral blood. This TCR was sampled from a human donor in a cohort sampled during active COVID-19. Here is the DNA: TGTGCCAGCAGGCGACAGGGGGCTTTGGATACGCAGTATTTT. This encodes CASRRQGALDTQYF.